Below are 18 T cell receptor beta chains sequenced from a single sample in a study of post-analysis software for immune sequencing data (dated by TCRdb to 2014 to 2015). The library was made by PCR. Sequencing used an Illumina HiSeq 2500. To reduce PCR and sequencing biases, unique molecular identifiers were incorporated into the TCR beta cDNA libraries. TCRdb took the public reads, trimmed them with fastp at Q25, ran MiXCR for clone calling and kept in-frame beta chains. Rows are unified per CDR3 protein, each entry keeping the most common DNA and genes. Across this sample there are approximately 570,000 distinct CDR3 sequences, with around 47% seen only once. The ten biggest clones cover more than 1.5% of the sample. These TCRs are of unknown antigen specificity. Overall study results and their limits: Roughly 5 TRBV segments, including TRBV5-6, TRBV5-1 and TRBV20-1, were significantly more frequent in patients than controls.

Source material: blood. Receptor source: a girl between 5 and 17 years old with multiple sclerosis.

The rearrangement uses TRBV7-2 and TRBJ2-7, with 10 bases aligning to TRBD1. The DNA end favors TRBJ2-5, so the J call may be wrong. Germline CDR1 and CDR2: SGHTA and FQGNSA. The CDR3 extends over 16 amino acids. CDR3 region: CASSPTRTGGGETQYF. CDR3 coding DNA: TGTGCCAGCAGCCCAACCCGGACAGGGGGAGGGGAGACCCAGTACTTC.

The chain links TRBV5-1 to TRBJ1-1, with D hard to call. Trimming pared 4 bases from V and 0 bases from J, leaving 7 bases between. This CDR3 has 13 residues. Germline assignment: CDR1 SGHRS and CDR2 YFSETQ. The DNA of the CDR3 is TGCGCCAGCAGCGCCCAGGTGAACACTGAAGCTTTCTTT. Translated: CASSAQVNTEAFF.

The CDR3 loop is CASSQAGWDQPQHF. CDR3 coding DNA: TGTGCCAGCAGCCAAGCGGGGTGGGATCAGCCCCAGCATTTT. The V and J genes are TRBV3-1 and TRBJ1-5, with D hard to call. CDR1 is LGHDT, CDR2 YNNKEL, per germline (reference sequence). Trimming stripped 1 base from V and 5 bases from J, with 9 bases between. The CDR3 sequence is 14 residues long.

The chain joins TRBV24-1 to TRBJ2-6; D perhaps matches TRBD1 (6 bases). Germline CDR1 is KGHDR and CDR2 is SFDVKD. The CDR3 covers 12 residues. Trimming pared 4 bases from V and 9 bases from J, leaving 6 bases between. DNA for the CDR3: TGTGCCACCAGTGAACAGGGCAACGTCCTGACTTTC. Translation gives CATSEQGNVLTF.

This clonotype was detected only a few times. V and J are TRBV6-4 and TRBJ2-7, with TRBD2 matching over 7 bases. Germline trimming cut 1 base from V and 3 bases from J; bases unmatched to any gene: 6. The CDR3 loop spans 15 amino acids. Per the germline V gene, CDR1 is MRHNA and CDR2 is SNTAGT. CDR3 sequence reads: CASSDFGGVIYEQYF. The CDR3 nucleotides are TGTGCCAGCAGTGACTTTGGGGGGGTAATCTACGAGCAGTACTTC.

The chain combines TRBV3-1 with TRBJ1-1; 8 bases are shared with TRBD1. The germline gives CDR1 LGHDT, CDR2 YNNKEL (reference sequence). V dropped 5 bases and J dropped 2; count of bases not matched to a gene: 10. This CDR3 is 16 amino acids long. CDR3 sequence reads: CASSSRTGPFNTEAFF. Here the CDR3 DNA reads TGTGCCAGCAGCTCCCGGACAGGGCCTTTCAACACTGAAGCTTTCTTT.

This clonotype was counted a few times. This sequence joins TRBV29-1 and TRBJ2-5; D is ambiguous. V lost 1 base to trimming and J lost 5 bases, with 14 bases between them. Germline V gene data show CDR1 as SQVTM and CDR2 as ANQGSEA. The CDR3 sequence is 14 residues long. The CDR3 protein is CSVEGRGSAETQYF. CDR3 nucleotides: TGCAGCGTTGAAGGGAGAGGTTCGGCGGAGACCCAGTACTTC. Using reference TRBV29-1 and TRBJ2-5 for the parts outside the CDR3, the full variable domain is SAVISQKPSRDICQRGTSLTIQCQVDSQVTMMFWYRQQPGQSLTLIATANQGSEATYESGFVIDKFPISRPNLTFSTLTVSNMSPEDSSIYLCSVEGRGSAETQYFGPGTRLLVL.

V is TRBV6-5 and J is TRBJ2-4; no clear D gene. The last part of the DNA fits TRBJ2-7 better; the J call may be wrong. CDR1 and CDR2 from the germline V gene are MNHEY and SVGAGI. The CDR3 consists of 12 residues. CDR3 protein: CASSYGWDEQYF. CDR3 sequence (DNA): TGTGCCAGCAGTTACGGCTGGGACGAGCAGTACTTC.

The V gene is TRBV30, the J gene TRBJ2-7, with TRBD1 identical over 9 bases. The length of the CDR3 is 14 residues. Unmatched junction bases numbered 7, after V lost 2 bases and J lost 5 bases. Looked up from germline, CDR1 is GTSNPN and CDR2 is SVGIG (reference sequence). This chain's CDR3 is CAWSILGTGNEQYF. CDR3 nucleotide sequence: TGTGCCTGGAGTATACTCGGGACAGGGAACGAGCAGTACTTC.

The rearrangement uses TRBV2 and TRBJ2-1; no reliable D call. The germline V and J ends were trimmed by 7 bases and 5 bases, with 9 bases remaining between them. The CDR3 consists of 12 residues. The germline gives CDR1 SNHLY, CDR2 FYNNEI. CDR3 protein: CASNQDDNEQFF. Written as DNA, the CDR3 is TGTGCCAGCAACCAGGACGACAATGAGCAGTTCTTC. Filled out from reference TRBV2 and TRBJ2-1, the complete variable domain reads EPEVTQTPSHQVTQMGQEVILRCVPISNHLYFYWYRQILGQKVEFLVSFYNNEISEKSEIFDDQFSVERPDGSNFTLKIRSTKLEDSAMYFCASNQDDNEQFFGPGTRLTVL.

A few counts support this clonotype. The CDR3 region is CASSPQAGGSLEQYF. The CDR3 coding sequence is TGTGCCAGCAGCCCCCAAGCGGGGGGCTCCCTCGAGCAGTACTTC. The J gene is TRBJ2-7, the V gene TRBV9; 9 positions match TRBD2. The CDR3 contains 15 residues. The germline CDR1 and CDR2 sequences are SGDLS and YYNGEE. The junction had 11 bases not matched to a gene; V was cut back by 4 bases and J by 6 bases.

The V and J genes are TRBV12-3 or TRBV12-4 and TRBJ2-3; 11 nucleotides match TRBD2. Trimming cost V 0 bases and J 5 bases; bases outside gene matches: 4. CDR3 size: 16 residues. CDR3 in DNA: TGTGCCAGCAGTTTAGCCGGGCTAGCGGGAGGAGATACGCAGTATTTT. As protein: CASSLAGLAGGDTQYF.

Only a few counts were recorded for this clonotype. J is TRBJ2-1 and V is TRBV7-8; tentatively, D is TRBD1 or TRBD2 (5 bases each). Germline CDR1 SGHVS, CDR2 FQNEAQ. The CDR3 contains 15 residues. V lost 5 bases and J lost 6, with 17 bases in between. The CDR3 here is CASSEGRVDGNEQFF. In DNA form, the CDR3 reads TGTGCCAGCAGCGAGGGGCGGGTTGACGGCAATGAGCAGTTCTTC.

The table lists this clonotype with a few counts. The J gene is TRBJ1-6, the V gene TRBV7-6; 7 positions agree with TRBD1. The trim removed 4 bases at V and 7 bases at J, leaving 7 bases unmatched. The length of the CDR3 is 15 residues. Germline V gene data show CDR1 as SGHVS and CDR2 as FNYEAQ. CDR3 bases: TGTGCCAGCAGCTCAGCCGGGACAGCCAATTCACCCCTCCACTTT. This codes for CASSSAGTANSPLHF.

This chain links TRBV7-3 with TRBJ2-1; D call uncertain. The CDR3 has 12 amino acids. V lost 5 bases and J 9 bases, leaving 11 bases between the germline ends. Germline V gene lookup returns CDR1 SGHTA and CDR2 FQGTGA. CDR3 bases: TGTGCCAGCAGCACTTTCAGCAGTGAGCAGTTCTTC. As protein: CASSTFSSEQFF.

The chain couples TRBV7-2 to TRBJ2-1; TRBD2 aligns across 12 bases. Germline V lookup: CDR1 SGHTA, CDR2 FQGNSA. Trimming removed 5 bases from V and 5 bases from J; junction bases left unmatched: 13. The CDR3 covers 18 residues. The CDR3 spells CASSPGLAGTYNDNEQFF. CDR3 in DNA: TGTGCCAGCAGCCCTGGACTAGCGGGGACATACAATGACAATGAGCAGTTCTTC.

The chain uses TRBV5-1 and TRBJ2-7, with TRBD1 as a possible D gene (5 bases). Deletions cut 4 bases from V and 2 bases from J, with 13 bases between. The CDR3 has 14 amino acids. The germline CDR1 and CDR2 sequences are SGHRS and YFSETQ. Here the CDR3 reads CASSPGALPYEQYF. As DNA, the CDR3 is TGCGCCAGCAGCCCTGGGGCCCTGCCCTACGAGCAGTACTTC.

Only a few counts were recorded for this clonotype. The rearrangement joins TRBV20-1 to TRBJ2-3; 9 bases line up with TRBD2. The CDR3 is 12 amino acids. The ends lost 0 bases at V and 12 bases at J; junction bases unmatched: 4. Germline-derived CDR1 and CDR2 are DFQATT and SNEGSKA (reference sequence). CDR3 residues: CSARDGTSIQYF. The CDR3 DNA follows: TGCAGTGCTAGAGATGGGACTAGCATTCAGTATTTT.